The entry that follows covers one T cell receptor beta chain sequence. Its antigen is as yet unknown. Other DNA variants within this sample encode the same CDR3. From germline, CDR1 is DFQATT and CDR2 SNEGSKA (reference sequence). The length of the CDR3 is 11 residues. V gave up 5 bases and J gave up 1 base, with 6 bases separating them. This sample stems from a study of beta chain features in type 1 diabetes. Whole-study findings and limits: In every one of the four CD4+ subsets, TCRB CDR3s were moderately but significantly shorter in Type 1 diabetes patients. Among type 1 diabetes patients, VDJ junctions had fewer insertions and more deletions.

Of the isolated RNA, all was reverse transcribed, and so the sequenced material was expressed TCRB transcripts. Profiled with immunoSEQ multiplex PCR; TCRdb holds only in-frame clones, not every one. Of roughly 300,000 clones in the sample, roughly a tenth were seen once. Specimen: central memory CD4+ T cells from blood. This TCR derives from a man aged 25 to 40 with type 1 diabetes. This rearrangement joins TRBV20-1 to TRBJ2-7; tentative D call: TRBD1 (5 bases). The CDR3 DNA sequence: TGCAGTGCTGACAGATCCTACGAGCAGTACTTC. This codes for CSADRSYEQYF.